This record concerns one T cell receptor (beta chain) sequence. As yet, its antigen is unknown. This sample is drawn from a study of CD8 T cell repertoires and HIV-1 epitope variants. The CDR3 extends over 13 amino acids. Germline assignment: CDR1 SGHAT and CDR2 FQNNGV. The V end lost 3 bases, the J end lost 0 bases, and 6 bases lay between the germline ends. Profiling relied on immunoSEQ multiplex PCR, and the TCRdb table lists in-frame clones only, not all of them. The top ten clones hold 42% of a sample with several thousand clones, 55% to 80% of them seen once. The sequence was collected from a male donor with HIV. This chain uses TRBV11-2 with TRBJ2-7; a weak D match, TRBD1 (5 bases). The sample consisted of cultured CD8+ T cells derived from PBMCs. CDR3 coding DNA: TGTGCCAGCAGCTTCGACAGCTCCTACGAGCAGTACTTC. This gives the protein CASSFDSSYEQYF.